This T cell receptor beta chain was found in a study of cytomegalovirus exposure and HLA in healthy donors. General study findings and limits: For most subjects, TCR beta sequences were reported to predict HLA-A and HLA-B alleles with accuracy.

Germline V gives CDR1 GTSNPN, CDR2 SVGIG (reference sequence). V was trimmed by 3 bases and J by 7 bases, leaving 19 bases between them. The CDR3 contains 15 residues. The primer mix had 60 Vbeta and 13 Jbeta primers. The authors' processing: Per a later analysis, the number of unique TCR beta chains was roughly 83 million, of which about 11 million were shared. The data were produced by immunoSEQ multiplex PCR, yet TCRdb's version contains in-frame clones alone and is incomplete. The DNA gave D and trimming, while V, J and clone size come from that table. The sample gives around 120,000 clones, about 80% of which show up once; around 3% is in the top ten. Note on this clone: Its antigen is not known.

Sequenced: PBMCs. The chain couples TRBV30 to TRBJ1-5; the D is unclear. The receptor was isolated from a boy under 10 years old in good health and CMV-seronegative. CDR3 coding DNA: TGTGCCTGGAGCCTAGGTACAGCCTCGGGGCAGCCCCAGCATTTT. Its translation is CAWSLGTASGQPQHF.